This TCR beta chain comes out of a study of T cell repertoires in cytomegalovirus infection. Points from the study as a whole: There were HLA-C-restricted CMV-specific TCR beta clonotypes dominating the ex vivo response.

TCRdb processed the reads anew with MiXCR; each CDR3 protein has one entry. The sample has 250,000 to 300,000 distinct CDR3 sequences, roughly an eighth seen once. Concerning this clonotype: Antigen unknown.

The CDR3 has 13 residues. The J segment lost 5 bases and the V segment lost 4 bases, leaving 2 bases of the junction unmatched. Germline-derived CDR1 and CDR2 are SNHLY and FYNNEI. This chain connects TRBV2 to TRBJ1-1, with 9 bases that match TRBD1. The receptor was derived from a human donor in good health (CMV status not recorded). Some clones in this sample may be carry-over from other donors' samples. The sample comprised PBMCs. CDR3 in amino acids: CASSGDRDTEAFF. In DNA, the CDR3 is TGTGCCAGCAGTGGGGACAGGGATACTGAAGCTTTCTTT.